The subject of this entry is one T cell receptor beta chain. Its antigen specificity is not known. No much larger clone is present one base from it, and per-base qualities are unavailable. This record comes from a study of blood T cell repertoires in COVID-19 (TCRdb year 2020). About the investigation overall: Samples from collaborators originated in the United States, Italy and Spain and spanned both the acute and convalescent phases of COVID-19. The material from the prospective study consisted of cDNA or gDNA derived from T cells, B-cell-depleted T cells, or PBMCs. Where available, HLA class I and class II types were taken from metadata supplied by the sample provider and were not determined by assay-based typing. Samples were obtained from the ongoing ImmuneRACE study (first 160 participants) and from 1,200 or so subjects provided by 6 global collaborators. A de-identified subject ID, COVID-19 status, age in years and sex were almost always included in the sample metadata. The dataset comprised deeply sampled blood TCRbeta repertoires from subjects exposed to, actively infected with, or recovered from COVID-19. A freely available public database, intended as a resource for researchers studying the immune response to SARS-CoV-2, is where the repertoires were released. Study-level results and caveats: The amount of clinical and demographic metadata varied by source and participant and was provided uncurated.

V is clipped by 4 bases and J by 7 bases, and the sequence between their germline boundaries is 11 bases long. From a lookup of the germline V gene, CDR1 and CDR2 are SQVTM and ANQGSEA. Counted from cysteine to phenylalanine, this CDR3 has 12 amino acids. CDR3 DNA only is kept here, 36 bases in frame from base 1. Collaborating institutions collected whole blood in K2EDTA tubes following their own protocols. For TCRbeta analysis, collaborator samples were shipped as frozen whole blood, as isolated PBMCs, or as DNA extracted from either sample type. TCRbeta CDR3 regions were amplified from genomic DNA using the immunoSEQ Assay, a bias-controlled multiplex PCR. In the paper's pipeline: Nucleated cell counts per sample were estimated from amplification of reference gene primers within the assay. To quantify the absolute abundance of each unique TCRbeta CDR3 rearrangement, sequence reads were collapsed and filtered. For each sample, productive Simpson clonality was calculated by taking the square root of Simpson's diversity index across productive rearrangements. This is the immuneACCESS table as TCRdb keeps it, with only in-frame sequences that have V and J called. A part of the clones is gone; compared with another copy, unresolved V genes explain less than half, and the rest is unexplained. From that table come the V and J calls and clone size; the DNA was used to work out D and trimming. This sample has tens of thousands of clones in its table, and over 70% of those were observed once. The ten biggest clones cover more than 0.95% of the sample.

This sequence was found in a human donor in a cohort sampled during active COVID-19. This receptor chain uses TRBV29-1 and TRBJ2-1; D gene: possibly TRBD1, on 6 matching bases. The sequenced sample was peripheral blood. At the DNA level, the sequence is TGCAGCGTTGGGTCAGGGGAGAATGAGCAGTTCTTC. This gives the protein CSVGSGENEQFF.